This T cell receptor beta chain was captured in a study of neurological immune-mediated disorders (dated by TCRdb to the late 2010s). With respect to the entire study: Using UMI-based sequencing, the study compared peripheral blood TCR-beta repertoires from patients with HTLV-I-associated myelopathy (HAM/TSP), patients with multiple sclerosis, and healthy controls. Alongside PBMC samples, the set of some 100 TCR-beta libraries contained longitudinal samples, technical triplicates, and paired CD4+ and CD8+ T-cell subsets that had been sorted. Of the 68 subjects in the cohort, approximately 15 were HAM/TSP patients, approximately 35 were multiple sclerosis patients, and 20 were healthy controls.

Germline trimming: 6 bases from V, 1 base from J; junction bases outside gene matches: 11. Taken from the germline V gene (reference sequence), the CDR1 and CDR2 loops are DFQATT and SNEGSKA. The CDR3, from cysteine to phenylalanine, totals 15 residues. Just the 45-base CDR3 DNA is kept, in frame starting at base 1. This clonotype was counted ten times or more. This clone's antigen is unknown. Base qualities are not provided; no much larger clone lies one nucleotide away. Study-wide conclusions, independent of this receptor: TCR clonal expansion was highest in HAM/TSP patients and lowest in MS patients, with MS patients falling below even healthy controls. Expanded clones from different subjects shared no identical CDR3 amino acid sequences, which suggests that TCR-beta repertoires were private in all groups.

Healthy controls were blood bank volunteers in Maryland, USA. For unsorted PBMC libraries, 2 million PBMCs were used after storage in RNAlater at -80 degrees C until RNA extraction. Peripheral blood was subjected to Ficoll-Hypaque density gradient centrifugation to isolate PBMCs, which were then cryopreserved in liquid nitrogen. cDNA was synthesized by template-switch 5'RACE using a primer carrying a 10-nucleotide random unique molecular identifier by which each TCR transcript was tagged. Over 170 million TCR-beta sequences, covering 15-18 subjects, were produced in each sequencing run. The RNeasy kit was used for extraction of total RNA. Using the KAPA Real-time Library Amplification kit, TCR-beta VDJ regions were amplified with primers for the TCR constant region and the 5'RACE anchor. Sample indexes and Illumina adaptors were added in a first PCR, after which library yield was increased in a second PCR. After Ampure bead purification, the roughly 650 bp TCR product was size-selected on a 2% E-gel SizeSelection system. Before pooling, library quality was assessed on a Bioanalyzer, concentration was determined with Qubit, and library quantification was performed with the Kapa Library Quantification kit. An Illumina HiSeq 2500 sequenced the libraries paired-end 2 x 150 bp. To increase sequence diversity, about 24-32% phiX was spiked into each library pool. From the authors' description of their analysis: The quality-filtered reads were processed with the UMI-based MiGEC pipeline, whose error correction step removed more than 75% of the raw TCR sequences. VDJ genes were aligned to IMGT germline references, and each clonotype was defined by a unique CDR3 amino acid sequence together with V-J genes. Clonal expansion, Shannon diversity and CDR3 relatedness (CalcPairwiseDistances, ClusterSamples) were evaluated with VDJtools, and phylogenetic trees were built with CLCbio workbench. Using coefficient-of-variation modelling across technical triplicates, the study counted a clone as expanded if it had at least 8 unique UMIs. The public reads were run again by TCRdb, first through fastp at Q25 and then through MiXCR, and only productive beta chains were kept. One record per CDR3 amino acid sequence lists the most common genes and DNA. The V and J calls and clone size are TCRdb's, not the authors'. This sample gives over 35,000 distinct CDR3 sequences in total; approximately 11% of them show up just once. The ten largest clones represent around 1.3% of the sample.

The clonotype comes from a female donor in good health. Material for sequencing was PBMCs. The receptor chain draws on TRBV20-1 and TRBJ1-2, and 7 junction bases match TRBD1. The DNA sequence is TGCAGTGCCTACAAGCAGGGGACAGATAACTATGGCTACACCTTC. Translated, it gives CSAYKQGTDNYGYTF.